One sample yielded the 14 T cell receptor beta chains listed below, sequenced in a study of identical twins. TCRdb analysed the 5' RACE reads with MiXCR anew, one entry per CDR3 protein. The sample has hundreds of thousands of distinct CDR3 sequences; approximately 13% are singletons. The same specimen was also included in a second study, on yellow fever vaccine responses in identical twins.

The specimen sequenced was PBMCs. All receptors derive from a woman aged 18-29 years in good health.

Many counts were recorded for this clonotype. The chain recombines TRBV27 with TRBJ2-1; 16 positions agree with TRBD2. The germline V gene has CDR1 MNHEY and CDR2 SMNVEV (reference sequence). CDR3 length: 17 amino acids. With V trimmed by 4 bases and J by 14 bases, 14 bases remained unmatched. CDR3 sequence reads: CASSSGLAGGPEWDEFF. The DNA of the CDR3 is TGTGCCAGCAGTTCGGGACTAGCGGGAGGGCCGGAATGGGATGAGTTCTTC.

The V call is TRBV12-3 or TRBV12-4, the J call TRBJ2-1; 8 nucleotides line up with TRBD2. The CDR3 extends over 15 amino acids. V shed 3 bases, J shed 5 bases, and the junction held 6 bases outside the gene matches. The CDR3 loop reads CASSLLAGDNNEQFF. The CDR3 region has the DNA TGTGCCAGCAGTTTGCTAGCGGGTGACAACAATGAGCAGTTCTTC.

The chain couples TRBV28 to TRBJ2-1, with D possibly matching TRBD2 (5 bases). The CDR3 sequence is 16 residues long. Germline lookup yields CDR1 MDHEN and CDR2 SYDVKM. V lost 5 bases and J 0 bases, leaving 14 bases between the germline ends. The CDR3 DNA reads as TGTGCCAGCAGTCCTAGTGCGGGTGGCTCCTACAATGAGCAGTTCTTC. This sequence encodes CASSPSAGGSYNEQFF. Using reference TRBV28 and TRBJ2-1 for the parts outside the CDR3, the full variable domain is DVKVTQSSRYLVKRTGEKVFLECVQDMDHENMFWYRQDPGLGLRLIYFSYDVKMKEKGDIPEGYSVSREKKERFSLILESASTNQTSMYLCASSPSAGGSYNEQFFGPGTRLTVL.

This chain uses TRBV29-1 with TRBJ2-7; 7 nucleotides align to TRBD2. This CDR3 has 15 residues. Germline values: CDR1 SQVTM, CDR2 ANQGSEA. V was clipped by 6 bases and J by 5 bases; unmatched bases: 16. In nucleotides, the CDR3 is TGCAGCGTCCGTATCGGGGGAGGGGACTACGACGAGCAGTACTTC. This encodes CSVRIGGGDYDEQYF.

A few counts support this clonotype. CDR3 in DNA: TGTGCCAGCAGCAAAGGCTATGAGCAGTTCTTC. Its translation: CASSKGYEQFF. V gene TRBV7-9 combines with J gene TRBJ2-1; D not resolved. V lost 5 bases and J lost 8, with 7 bases in between. CDR3 length equals 11 residues. Per the germline V gene, CDR1 is SEHNR and CDR2 is FQNEAQ (reference sequence).

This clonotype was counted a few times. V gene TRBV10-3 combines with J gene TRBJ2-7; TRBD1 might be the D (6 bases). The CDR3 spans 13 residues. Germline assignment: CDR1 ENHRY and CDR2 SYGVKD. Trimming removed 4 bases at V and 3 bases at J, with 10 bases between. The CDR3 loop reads CAISGTGHYEQYF. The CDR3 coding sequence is TGTGCCATCAGTGGGACGGGACACTACGAGCAGTACTTC.

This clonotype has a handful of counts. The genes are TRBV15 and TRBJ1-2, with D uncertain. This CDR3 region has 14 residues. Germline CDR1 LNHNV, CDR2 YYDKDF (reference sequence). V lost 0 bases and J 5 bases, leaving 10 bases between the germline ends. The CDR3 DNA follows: TGTGCCACCAGCAGAGACTGGACGGAATATGGCTACACCTTC. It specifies CATSRDWTEYGYTF.

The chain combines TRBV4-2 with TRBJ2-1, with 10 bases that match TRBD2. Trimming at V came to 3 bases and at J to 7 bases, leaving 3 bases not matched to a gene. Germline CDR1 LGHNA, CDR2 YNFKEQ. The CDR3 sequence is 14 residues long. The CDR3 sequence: CASSQSSGRNEQFF. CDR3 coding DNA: TGTGCCAGCAGCCAGTCTAGCGGGAGAAATGAGCAGTTCTTC.

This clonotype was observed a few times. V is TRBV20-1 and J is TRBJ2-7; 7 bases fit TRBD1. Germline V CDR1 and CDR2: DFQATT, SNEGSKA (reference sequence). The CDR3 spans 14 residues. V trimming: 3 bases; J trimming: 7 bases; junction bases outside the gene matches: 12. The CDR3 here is CSASFGTASNEQYF. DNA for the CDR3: TGCAGTGCTAGTTTCGGGACAGCAAGCAATGAGCAGTACTTC.

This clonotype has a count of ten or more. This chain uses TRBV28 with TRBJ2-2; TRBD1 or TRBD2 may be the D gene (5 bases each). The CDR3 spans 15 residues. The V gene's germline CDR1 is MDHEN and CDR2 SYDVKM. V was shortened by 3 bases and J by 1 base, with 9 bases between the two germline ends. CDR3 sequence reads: CASSFAGRNTGELFF. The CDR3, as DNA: TGTGCCAGCAGTTTCGCAGGGAGGAACACCGGGGAGCTGTTTTTT.

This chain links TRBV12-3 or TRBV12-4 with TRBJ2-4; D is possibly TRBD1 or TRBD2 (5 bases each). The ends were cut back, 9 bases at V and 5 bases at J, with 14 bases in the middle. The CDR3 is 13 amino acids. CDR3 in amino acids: CASLKGTENIQYF. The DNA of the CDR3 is TGTGCCAGTTTAAAAGGGACCGAAAACATTCAGTACTTC.

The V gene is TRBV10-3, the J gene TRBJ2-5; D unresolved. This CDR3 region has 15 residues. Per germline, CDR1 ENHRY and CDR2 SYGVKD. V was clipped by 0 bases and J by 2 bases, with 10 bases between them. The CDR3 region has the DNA TGTGCCATCAGTGAGTCGGTGACTGGACAAGAGACCCAGTACTTC. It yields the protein CAISESVTGQETQYF.

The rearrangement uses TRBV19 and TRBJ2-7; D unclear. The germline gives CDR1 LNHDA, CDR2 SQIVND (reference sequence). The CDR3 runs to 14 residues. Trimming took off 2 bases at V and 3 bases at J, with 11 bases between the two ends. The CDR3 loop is CASSISILNYEQYF. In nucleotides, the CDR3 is TGTGCCAGTAGTATAAGCATATTAAACTACGAGCAGTACTTC.

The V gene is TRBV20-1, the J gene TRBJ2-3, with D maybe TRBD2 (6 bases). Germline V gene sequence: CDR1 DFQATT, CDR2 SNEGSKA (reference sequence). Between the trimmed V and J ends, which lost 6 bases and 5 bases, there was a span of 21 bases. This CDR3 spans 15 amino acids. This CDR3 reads CSATWTQTGGDTQYF. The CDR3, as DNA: TGCAGTGCAACCTGGACCCAAACCGGGGGAGATACGCAGTATTTT.